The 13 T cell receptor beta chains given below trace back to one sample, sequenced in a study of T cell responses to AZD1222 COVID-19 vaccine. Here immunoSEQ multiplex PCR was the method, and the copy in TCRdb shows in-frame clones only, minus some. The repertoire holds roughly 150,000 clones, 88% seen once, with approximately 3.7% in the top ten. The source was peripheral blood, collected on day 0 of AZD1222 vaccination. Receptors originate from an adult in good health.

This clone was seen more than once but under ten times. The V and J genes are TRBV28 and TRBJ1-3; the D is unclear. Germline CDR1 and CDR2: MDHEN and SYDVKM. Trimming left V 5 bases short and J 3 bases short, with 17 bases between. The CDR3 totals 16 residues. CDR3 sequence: CASSPPGRRSGNTIYF. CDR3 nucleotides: TGTGCCAGCAGTCCGCCCGGTAGAAGAAGTGGAAACACCATATATTTT.

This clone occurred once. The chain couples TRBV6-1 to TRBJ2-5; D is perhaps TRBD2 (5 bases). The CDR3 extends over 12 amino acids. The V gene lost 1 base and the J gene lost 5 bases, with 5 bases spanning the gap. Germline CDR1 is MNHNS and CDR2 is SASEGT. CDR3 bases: TGTGCCAGCAGTGAAGGGGAGGAGACCCAGTACTTC. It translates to CASSEGEETQYF.

CDR3 nucleotide sequence: TGTGCCAGCAGCCTACGGACTAGCGGCCTCTACAATGAGCAGTTCTTC. Amino acid sequence: CASSLRTSGLYNEQFF. The chain joins TRBV3-1 (or the pseudogene TRBV3-2) to TRBJ2-1; 10 bases are a match to TRBD2. The V segment lost 4 bases and the J segment 3 bases; nucleotides outside the gene matches: 6. The CDR3 runs to 16 residues. Germline values: CDR1 LGHDT, CDR2 YNNKEL (reference sequence).

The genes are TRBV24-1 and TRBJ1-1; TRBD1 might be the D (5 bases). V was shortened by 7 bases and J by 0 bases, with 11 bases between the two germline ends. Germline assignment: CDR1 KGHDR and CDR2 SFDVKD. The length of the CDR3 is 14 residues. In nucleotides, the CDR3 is TGTGCCACCAGCTCGGGACCGATGAACACTGAAGCTTTCTTT. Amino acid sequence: CATSSGPMNTEAFF.

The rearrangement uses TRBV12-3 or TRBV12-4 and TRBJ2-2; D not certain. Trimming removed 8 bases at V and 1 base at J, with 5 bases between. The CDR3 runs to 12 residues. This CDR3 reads CASVLNTGELFF. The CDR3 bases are TGTGCCAGCGTCCTGAACACCGGGGAGCTGTTTTTT.

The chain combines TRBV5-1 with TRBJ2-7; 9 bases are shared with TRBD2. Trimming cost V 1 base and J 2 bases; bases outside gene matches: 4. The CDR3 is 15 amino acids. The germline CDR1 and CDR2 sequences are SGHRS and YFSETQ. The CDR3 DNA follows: TGCGCCAGCAGCTTGTTGCCTAGCGGGGCCTACGAGCAGTACTTC. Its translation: CASSLLPSGAYEQYF.

The CDR3 DNA reads TGTGCCGTCGCACTCGGCGGAGACGAGCAGTACTTC. It encodes CAVALGGDEQYF. The V gene is TRBV6-6, the J gene TRBJ2-7; D call uncertain. Germline assignment: CDR1 MNHNY and CDR2 SVGAGI (reference sequence). V dropped 11 bases and J dropped 5 bases, with 16 bases sitting between them. CDR3 length: 12 residues.

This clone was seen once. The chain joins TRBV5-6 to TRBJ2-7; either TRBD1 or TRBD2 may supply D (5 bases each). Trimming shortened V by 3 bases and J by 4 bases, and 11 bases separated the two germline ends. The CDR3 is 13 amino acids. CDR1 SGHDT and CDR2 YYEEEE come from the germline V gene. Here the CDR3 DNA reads TGTGCCAGCAGCTCAGGGACGCTGTACGAGCAGTACTTC. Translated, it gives CASSSGTLYEQYF. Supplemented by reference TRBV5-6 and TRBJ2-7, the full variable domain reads DAGVTQSPTHLIKTRGQQVTLRCSPKSGHDTVSWYQQALGQGPQFIFQYYEEEERQRGNFPDRFSGHQFPNYSSELNVNALLLGDSALYLCASSSGTLYEQYFGPGTRLTVT.

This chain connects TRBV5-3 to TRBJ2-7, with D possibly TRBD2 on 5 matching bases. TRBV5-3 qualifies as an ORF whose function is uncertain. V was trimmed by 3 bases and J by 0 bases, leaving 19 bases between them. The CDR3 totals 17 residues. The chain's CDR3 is CARSSLGETRNSYEQYF. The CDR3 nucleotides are TGTGCCAGAAGCTCCCTCGGGGAGACGAGAAACTCCTACGAGCAGTACTTC.

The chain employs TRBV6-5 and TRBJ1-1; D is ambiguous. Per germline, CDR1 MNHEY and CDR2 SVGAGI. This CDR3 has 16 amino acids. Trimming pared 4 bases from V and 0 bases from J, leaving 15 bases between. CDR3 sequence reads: CASSSGPASMNTEAFF. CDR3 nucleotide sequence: TGTGCCAGCAGTTCCGGTCCGGCGTCCATGAACACTGAAGCTTTCTTT.

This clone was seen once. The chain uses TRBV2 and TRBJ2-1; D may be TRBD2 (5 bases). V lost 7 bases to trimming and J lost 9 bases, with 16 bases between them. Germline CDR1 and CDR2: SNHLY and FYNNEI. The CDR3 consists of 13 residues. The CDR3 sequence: CASTEVRGSEQFF. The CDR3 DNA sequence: TGTGCCAGCACCGAGGTTAGAGGGAGTGAGCAGTTCTTC.

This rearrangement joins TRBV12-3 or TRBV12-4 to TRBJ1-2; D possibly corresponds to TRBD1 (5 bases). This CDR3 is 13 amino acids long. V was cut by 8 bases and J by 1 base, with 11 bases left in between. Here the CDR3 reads CASVGGGNYGYTF. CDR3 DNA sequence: TGTGCCAGCGTTGGGGGGGGTAACTATGGCTACACCTTC.

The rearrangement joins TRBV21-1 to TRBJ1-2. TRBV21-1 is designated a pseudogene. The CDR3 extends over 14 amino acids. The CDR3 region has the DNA TGTGCCAGCAGCTCCCGGCGGGGGTTTCGTGGCTACACCTTC. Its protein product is CASSSRRGFRGYTF.